The rows below give T cell receptor beta chains drawn from one sample of a study of T cells after yellow fever vaccination. TCRdb reprocessed the 5' RACE reads via MiXCR and lists one record per CDR3 protein. The sample carries more than 300,000 distinct CDR3 sequences, around a tenth recorded once. Source: CD4+ T cells sorted from PBMCs, taken 45 days after the yellow fever booster vaccination. The source of these receptors is a man aged 18 to 30 who received the YFV17D yellow fever vaccine. Each CDR3 is given without its conserved first and last residue. The order of the fields is V gene, J gene, D gene, CDR3 protein. D genes are given only for firm matches.

>TRBV5-1|TRBJ2-5|.
ASRAGARETQY
>TRBV10-3|TRBJ2-1|TRBD1
AISEAGTGLF
>TRBV6-2/TRBV6-3|TRBJ2-2|.
ATWRANTGELF
>TRBV6-5|TRBJ1-1|TRBD1
ASRPDRGEAF
>TRBV6-5|TRBJ1-2|TRBD1
ASRPQGAGYGYT
>TRBV5-1|TRBJ2-3|TRBD1
ASSSPQGAGDTQY
>TRBV7-2|TRBJ1-5|.
ASSSGASRSNQPQH
>TRBV20-1|TRBJ2-3|TRBD2
SASGLAVPVAAQY
>TRBV28|TRBJ1-6|TRBD1
ATMLGQIYNSPLH
>TRBV11-2|TRBJ2-5|TRBD2
ASRRGLETQY
>TRBV2|TRBJ2-1|TRBD1
ASRTGAYNEQF
>TRBV4-2|TRBJ2-1|.
ASSPGASYNEQF
>TRBV6-5|TRBJ1-2|.
ASSLGQPYGYT
>TRBV29-1|TRBJ2-3|.
SVSGTDTQY
>TRBV4-2|TRBJ2-3|TRBD2
ASSQSPGTRPDTQY
>TRBV6-5|TRBJ2-4|.
ASSYGGGGAKNIQY
>TRBV6-5|TRBJ2-1|.
ASSYSSGYNEQF
>TRBV24-1|TRBJ2-1|.
ATSALGDEQF
>TRBV5-1|TRBJ2-3|TRBD2
ASSPGLDASTDTQY
>TRBV7-2|TRBJ2-1|.
ASSLSGSYNNEQF
>TRBV28|TRBJ1-1|.
ASSSQGRVTEAF
>TRBV18|TRBJ2-3|TRBD2
ASSLAGETPDTQY
>TRBV6-6|TRBJ2-7|.
ASSYYAGTYEQY
>TRBV7-2|TRBJ1-2|TRBD1
ASSTRQGASYGYT
>TRBV7-7|TRBJ2-2|TRBD1
ASSHNRGRTGELF
>TRBV2|TRBJ1-3|TRBD1
ASNGQAGNTIY
>TRBV4-3|TRBJ1-2|TRBD1
ASSQGQGTGYT
>TRBV5-1|TRBJ1-4|TRBD1
ASSLGGTAGLF
>TRBV18|TRBJ1-1|TRBD1
ASSIGQGRMTNTEAF
>TRBV20-1|TRBJ1-5|.
SAISGAVKNQPQH
>TRBV20-1|TRBJ2-3|.
SAREGSRADTQY
>TRBV7-2|TRBJ1-4|TRBD1
ASSWDRVEKLF
>TRBV4-3|TRBJ2-3|TRBD2
ASSRGGAADTQY
>TRBV7-2|TRBJ1-2|TRBD1
ASSTTGGSTEGYT
>TRBV2|TRBJ2-6|.
ASSLDRIGANVLT
>TRBV7-2|TRBJ2-5|.
ASSLGALVETQY
>TRBV29-1|TRBJ2-3|.
SVVAGPLNTDTQY
>TRBV7-2|TRBJ2-5|.
ASSLYTGLGTQETQY
>TRBV6-6|TRBJ2-7|TRBD1
ASRATGQNYEQY
>TRBV10-3|TRBJ2-2|TRBD2
AISEGAGDTGELF
>TRBV7-8|TRBJ1-3|.
ASSLGPFSGNTIY
>TRBV18|TRBJ2-3|TRBD2
ASSHSYSGGAPSTDTQY
>TRBV11-2|TRBJ1-2|.
ASSLSGAQDYGYT
>TRBV7-9|TRBJ1-1|.
ASTFPTRGKNTEAF